This T cell receptor (beta chain) was profiled in a study of cytomegalovirus exposure and HLA in healthy donors (dated by TCRdb to about 2017). A note on the overall study: An earlier analysis of roughly 630 of the donors reported 250 to 300 Gb of sequence data and 100 million to 130 million unique TCR beta sequences from 150 million to 200 million T cells. Four to six DR-DQ haplotypes were handled as single units for association and clustering, since linkage in the cohort was strong. Roughly 300 gigabases of sequencing data and approximately 85 million unique TCR sequences were included in an early release covering around 650 HLA-typed donors. Of the approximately 400 genotyped donors, approximately 83% fell in the genetic ancestry cluster associated with self-reported Caucasian donors. Every repertoire in the discovery cohort had been generated on one and the same sequencing platform. Rather than using new phenotypic data, the later analysis identified candidate immune exposures from TCR beta sequences and from how often those sequences occurred across donors. Among about 400 genotyped donors of the cohort, an average of around 220,000 unique TCR beta nucleotide sequences was sequenced per donor, of which about 20% were non-productive. The number of donors typed differed by locus, with roughly 620-640 for A, B, C, DRB1 and DQB1, about 500 for DQA1, approximately 570 for DPA1, and approximately 470 for DPB1. The T cell repertoires of around 670 subjects were profiled by immunosequencing and related to cytomegalovirus serostatus. Class I and class II HLA loci were covered by the typing at four-digit resolution. Besides the first cohort of more than 650 subjects, a separate validation cohort made up of 95 to 150 different subjects was used. A later genetic analysis took genome-wide SNP genotypes for about 55% of the roughly 700 donors and used that subset as a discovery cohort. To predict cytomegalovirus infection status, the study brought together high-throughput TCR immunosequencing, statistical association of individual TCRs with disease status, and machine learning. Donor age, sex, ethnicity and CMV serostatus were compiled alongside the repertoire data. An earlier analysis of nearly 600 of the donors applied high-throughput TCR beta sequencing to assess whether each TCR beta V gene segment acted as functional or pseudogenic. The study aimed to test whether signatures of past pathogen exposure could be identified by cataloging public T cell receptors. A later analysis re-analyzed previously published TCR beta repertoires from roughly 600 donors and added high-resolution HLA genotyping to study TCR occurrence patterns.

Between the V and J ends, shortened by 0 bases and 4 bases respectively, the junction contains 16 bases. The germline V gene (reference sequence) yields MNHEY for CDR1 and SMNVEV for CDR2. Measured from the cysteine to the phenylalanine, the CDR3 is 17 residues long. Here the CDR3 DNA is all that survives: 51 bases in frame from base 1. The receptor library was made with the immunoSEQ multiplex PCR assay. For the multiplex PCR, a mixture combining 60 forward primers for TCR Vbeta segments and 13 reverse primers for TCR Jbeta segments was used. Amplification of the CDR3 region of rearranged TCR beta genes was performed with a multiplex PCR assay on genomic DNA. The amplified TCR beta libraries were sequenced on the Illumina HiSeq System as 87-base-pair reads. As for how the authors treated the data: In a later analysis, around 80 million unique TCR beta chains were counted across the approximately 640 repertoires, and roughly 10 million of these chains were shared by at least two donors. A nearest-neighbor algorithm error-corrected the raw reads and collapsed the reads into unique sequences, merging closely related sequences to remove PCR and sequencing errors. CDR3 sequences were aligned to IMGT reference sequences to assign V, D and J gene segments. Each retained sequence needed at least a six-nucleotide match to both a V gene segment and a J gene segment. Rearrangements were called productive when the CDR3 lacked stop codons and stayed in frame with V and J; all others were non-productive. CDR3 was defined according to IMGT convention as the region running from the second conserved V-encoded cysteine to the conserved J-encoded phenylalanine. The earlier analysis of 587 of the donors excluded sequences that lacked an unambiguous match to a single V gene segment. An earlier analysis of 587 of the donors classified V segments as functional when productive rearrangements were above 56.7% and as segregating when the standard deviation between donors was above 5%. A statistical classification framework was built for diagnosing cytomegalovirus status from the catalog of TCR beta chain sequences. A later analysis assigned V and J genes by comparing TCR nucleotide sequences with IMGT/GENE-DB human TR gene sequences. Using the TCRdist pipeline, a later analysis assigned CDR3 sequences along with most-parsimonious VDJ recombination scenarios. In a later analysis, each TCR beta chain was defined by its CDR3 amino acid sequence together with its V-gene family, and reads lacking a unique V-gene family were excluded. A later analysis removed 592 highly shared, low-generation-probability nucleotide sequences to deal with suspected cross-contamination and a sequencing artifact. A later analysis calculated a clonal expansion index for each public chain from normalized within-repertoire ranks of inferred template counts. Generation probabilities in a later analysis came from a VDJ recombination model fitted to out-of-frame rearrangements, and those results were checked against IGoR. In a later analysis, TCR-TCR, TCR-HLA and TCR-CMV co-occurrence was scored with hypergeometric tests, and a repertoire-size bias correction was applied to TCR pairs. To estimate false discovery rates, a later analysis permuted the HLA or CMV assignments 20 times. In a later analysis, co-occurring TCRs were grouped with DBSCAN, and TCRdist sequence similarity was added when clustering was performed within HLA-allele-positive subsets. Repertoires with fewer than 30,000 or more than 120,000 public chains were left out of co-occurrence clustering, as were five repertoires with anomalous nucleotide sharing. Imported from immuneACCESS, the table was reduced by TCRdb to in-frame sequences with V and J called. These copies leave out some clones; in studies compared against another copy, an unresolved V gene accounts for under half, and the cause of the remainder is not known. V and J calls and clone size are those listed in that table; D and trimming were worked out from the DNA. The sample table holds under 150,000 clones, of which roughly 67% were seen once. The ten largest clones take up about 8.6% of the sample.

The cohort consisted of 650 to 700 healthy bone marrow donors. At the time of sampling, every cohort member was nominally healthy, though immune exposures that went unrecorded were likely present. The donor tested CMV seropositive, placing the donor among the 289 seropositive members of the cohort. Each donor provided a peripheral blood sample, and peripheral blood mononuclear cells were used for TCR beta sequencing. Genomic DNA extraction from the blood cell samples was performed with the Qiagen DNeasy Blood Extraction Kit. Overall study outcomes, separate from this receptor: Compared with equally common non-associated chains, HLA-associated TCR beta chains in a later analysis were more clonally expanded and had lower generation probabilities. In vitro tests confirmed that a few of the cytomegalovirus-associated TCR beta chains recognize cytomegalovirus antigens. An earlier analysis of around 500 of the donors showed that most TCR beta V segments appeared in productive rearrangements either about 87% or about 30% of the time, which broadly matched IMGT annotations. In the study, some 180 TCR beta chains were listed as associated with cytomegalovirus. Immune exposure information for the cohort was limited to CMV serostatus. Because counts were too low, roughly 17 rarely observed V segments, including chromosome 9 orphons, were left out of the earlier analysis of some 640 of the donors. The presence/absence analyses assumed that sequencing depth was roughly uniform across donors, and that assumption may not be true. Because some donors lacked HLA typing at each locus, the association tests relied only on the typed subset. V-gene and J-gene trimming of TCR beta chains was associated with a missense DCLRE1C variant in a later genetic analysis, and the association was replicated in an independent cohort. In a later analysis, the rate of TCR association differed among HLA loci, with DRB1 alleles having the most associated TCRs and HLA-C alleles having the fewest. The 87-base-pair reads could not distinguish some IMGT-functional V segments, including TRBV6-2 and TRBV6-3, so those segments were excluded. A group of highly shared sequence variants was considered likely to be a technical artifact of the sequencing pipeline. Most TCR sequences were seen in very few donors, while some public TCRs were found in many individuals. The authors suggested that the approach could potentially be extended to other disease states and immunological phenotypes. The cohort was sequenced for TCR beta chains only, and without alpha or paired-chain data the features that could be detected were limited. Several of the top co-occurrence clusters appeared to be linked to parvovirus B19, influenza, CMV and Epstein-Barr virus, according to a later analysis. According to a later analysis, most CMV-associated TCR beta chains appeared to be HLA-restricted, and the HLA associations seemed to be driven largely by CMV exposure. Cytomegalovirus status was reported to be diagnosed by the classifier with high specificity and sensitivity in both the original and validation cohorts. Specific HLA alleles were associated with roughly 17,000 TCR beta sequences at a false discovery rate of 0.05 in a later analysis. A further reported finding was that TCR beta sequences accurately predicted the HLA-A and HLA-B alleles for most subjects in the first cohort. Linkage disequilibrium might explain the correlated functional status among segregating V segments, but an unknown experimental factor could not be ruled out. Strong co-occurrence of HLA alleles, especially DR and DQ, made assigning TCR associations to individual alleles difficult. A later genetic analysis reported fewer N-insertions in productive TCRs among donors in an Asian-associated ancestry cluster than the roughly 700-donor mean.

This clone was observed a few times. The antigen it recognizes is unknown. Base quality data are lacking; no much larger clone is found one base away. This chain is built from TRBV27 and TRBJ1-5; the D gene is perhaps TRBD1, on 6 matching bases. This TCR was sampled from a man aged 18 to 35 in good health and CMV-seropositive. Sequencing input: PBMCs. CDR3 protein: CASSLSSGALRNQPQHF. Here is the DNA: TGTGCCAGCAGTTTATCGTCAGGGGCATTACGGAATCAGCCCCAGCATTTT.